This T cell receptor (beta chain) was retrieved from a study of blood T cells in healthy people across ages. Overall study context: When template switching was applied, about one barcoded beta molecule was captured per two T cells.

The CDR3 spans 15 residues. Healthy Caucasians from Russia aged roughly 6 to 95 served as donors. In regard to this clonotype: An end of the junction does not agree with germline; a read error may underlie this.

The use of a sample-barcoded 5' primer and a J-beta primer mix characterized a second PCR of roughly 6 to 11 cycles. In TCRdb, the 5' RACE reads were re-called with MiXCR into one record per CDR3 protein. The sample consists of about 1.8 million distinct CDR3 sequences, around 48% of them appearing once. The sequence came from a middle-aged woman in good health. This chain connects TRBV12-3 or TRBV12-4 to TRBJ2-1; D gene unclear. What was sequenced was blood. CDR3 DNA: TGTGCCAGCAGTTCTACAGCCTCCTTCTACAATGATCAGTTCTTC. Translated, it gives CASSSTASFYNDQFF.